The rows below give T cell receptor beta chains drawn from one sample of a study of shared clonotypes between healthy human individuals. The repertoire was sequenced with immunoSEQ multiplex PCR; TCRdb's copy has only in-frame clones and lacks some. The table has 2 million to 2.5 million clones, 90% to 96% seen once. The source material was naive CD4+ T cells sorted from blood. The origin of the receptors is a man between 18 and 35 years old in good health. CDR3s include the opening cysteine and the closing phenylalanine or tryptophan. Fields, in order: CDR3 length, J gene, D gene, V gene, CDR3 protein. D genes are given only for firm matches.

>15|TRBJ2-2|TRBD2|TRBV30
CAWSVSGTNTGELFF
>15|TRBJ2-2|-|TRBV11-3
CASSLRQANTGELFF
>17|TRBJ2-1|TRBD2|TRBV4-1
CASSQVDQAGEWYEQFF
>11|TRBJ2-3|-|TRBV6-1
CASSNTDTQYF
>15|TRBJ1-5|-|TRBV28
CASSPTYRVNQPQHF
>15|TRBJ2-7|TRBD2|TRBV7-2
CASSSAGGSAYEQYF
>14|TRBJ1-4|-|TRBV19
CASSIQGGGEKLFF
>15|TRBJ2-1|TRBD1|TRBV10-1
CASSSPGQGIYEQFF
>13|TRBJ1-5|-|TRBV6-6
CASTALGNQPQHF
>14|TRBJ2-7|TRBD2|TRBV6-1
CAVLIHGGAYEQYF
>13|TRBJ1-2|-|TRBV30
CAWSGGQLYGYTF
>14|TRBJ2-7|TRBD1|TRBV10-1
CASSDTGEGGEQYF
>12|TRBJ1-1|-|TRBV6-1
CASSRANTEAFF
>15|TRBJ2-3|TRBD1|TRBV10-3
CAISGAGGPKDTQYF
>15|TRBJ2-3|TRBD1|TRBV7-2
CASSFPGQTTDTQYF
>16|TRBJ1-1|TRBD1|TRBV27
CASSSTGGGVETEAFF
>13|TRBJ1-1|-|TRBV29-1
CSVENRMNTEAFF
>17|TRBJ2-3|TRBD2|TRBV10-2
CASLPGLAGRATDTQYF
>15|TRBJ2-5|TRBD2|TRBV7-3
CASSVYGGARETQYF
>16|TRBJ2-2|-|TRBV30
CAWRRKDRANTGELFF